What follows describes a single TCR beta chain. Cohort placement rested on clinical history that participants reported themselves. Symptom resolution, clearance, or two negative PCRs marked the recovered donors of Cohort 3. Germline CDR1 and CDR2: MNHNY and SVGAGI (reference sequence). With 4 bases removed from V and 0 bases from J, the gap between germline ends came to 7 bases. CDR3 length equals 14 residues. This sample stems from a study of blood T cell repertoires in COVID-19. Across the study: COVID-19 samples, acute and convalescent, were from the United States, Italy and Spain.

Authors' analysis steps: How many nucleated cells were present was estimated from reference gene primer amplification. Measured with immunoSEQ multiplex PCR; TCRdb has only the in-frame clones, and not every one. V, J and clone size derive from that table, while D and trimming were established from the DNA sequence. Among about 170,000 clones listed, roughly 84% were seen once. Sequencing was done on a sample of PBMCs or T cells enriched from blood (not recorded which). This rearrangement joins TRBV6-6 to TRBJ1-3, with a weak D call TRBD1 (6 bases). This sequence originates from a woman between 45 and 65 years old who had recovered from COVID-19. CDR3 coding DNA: TGTGCCAGCAGTTGGACAGTCTCTGGAAACACCATATATTTT. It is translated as CASSWTVSGNTIYF.